The 30 T cell receptor beta chains presented below share a single source sample, sequenced in a study of control samples from healthy donors and cancer patients. Clones were read by immunoSEQ multiplex PCR, and TCRdb kept only the in-frame ones, dropping some. The sample carries approximately 82,000 clones, 94% recorded once. Source material: blood. All receptors derive from a woman aged 18-29 years in good health.

J is TRBJ2-1 and V is TRBV7-6, with D tentatively TRBD2 (6 bases). The CDR3 loop spans 15 amino acids. From germline, CDR1 is SGHVS and CDR2 FNYEAQ. Trimming shortened V by 1 base and J by 7 bases, and 14 bases separated the two germline ends. CDR3 coding DNA: TGTGCCAGCAGCTTAGTCGGGAGTGGTCCAAATGAGCAGTTCTTC. This translates into CASSLVGSGPNEQFF.

V usage is TRBV3-1 (or the pseudogene TRBV3-2) and J usage is TRBJ2-6, with D tentatively TRBD1 (5 bases). The ends were cut back, 5 bases at V and 2 bases at J, with 10 bases in the middle. Germline CDR1 and CDR2: LGHDT and YNNKEL (reference sequence). The CDR3 extends over 15 amino acids. The CDR3 is CASSTTVPGANVLTF. The CDR3 DNA follows: TGTGCCAGCAGCACGACAGTTCCTGGGGCCAACGTCCTGACTTTC.

The chain links TRBV12-3 or TRBV12-4 to TRBJ1-5; tentatively, D is TRBD1 (5 bases). V gave up 6 bases and J gave up 7 bases, with 13 bases separating them. The CDR3 covers 13 residues. The CDR3 region has the DNA TGTGCCAGCAGCACGACAGAGTTCCAGCCCCAGCATTTT. It encodes CASSTTEFQPQHF.

This chain connects TRBV2 to TRBJ1-3; unclear D gene. CDR3 length equals 15 residues. V was pared by 3 bases and J by 2 bases, with 11 bases between. Germline values: CDR1 SNHLY, CDR2 FYNNEI. The CDR3 loop is CASSDVRATGNTIYF. CDR3 in DNA: TGTGCCAGCAGTGACGTTCGGGCAACTGGAAACACCATATATTTT.

The genes are TRBV25-1 and TRBJ1-1; D gene ambiguous. The CDR3 consists of 16 residues. Germline values: CDR1 MGHDK, CDR2 SYGVNS. The ends were cut back, 5 bases at V and 2 bases at J, with 18 bases in the middle. CDR3 in amino acids: CASSPSRRGSNTEAFF. DNA of the CDR3: TGTGCCAGCAGTCCCAGTCGTCGGGGTTCAAACACTGAAGCTTTCTTT. The variable domain in full, completed from reference TRBV25-1 and TRBJ1-1, reads EADIYQTPRYLVIGTGKKITLECSQTMGHDKMYWYQQDPGMELHLIHYSYGVNSTEKGDLSSESTVSRIRTEHFPLTLESARPSHTSQYLCASSPSRRGSNTEAFFGQGTRLTVV.

The V call is TRBV6-1, the J call TRBJ1-6; D not resolved. Germline V gives CDR1 MNHNS, CDR2 SASEGT. This CDR3 has 15 residues. V gave up 2 bases and J gave up 12 bases, with 17 bases separating them. DNA for the CDR3: TGTGCCAGCAGTGAAAGACCGACAATCGGGCAACCCCTCCACTTT. The encoded protein is CASSERPTIGQPLHF.

V and J are TRBV5-6 and TRBJ2-7; tentative D call: TRBD2 (6 bases). The germline V gene encodes CDR1 SGHDT and CDR2 YYEEEE. The V end lost 3 bases, the J end lost 2 bases, and 18 bases lay between the germline ends. The CDR3 loop spans 16 amino acids. CDR3 residues: CASSSTKAGRPYEQYF. Here the CDR3 DNA reads TGTGCCAGCAGCTCAACCAAAGCGGGCCGCCCCTACGAGCAGTACTTC.

The chain is built from TRBV7-9 and TRBJ2-2, with 14 positions matching TRBD2. The CDR3 covers 16 residues. Germline lookup yields CDR1 SEHNR and CDR2 FQNEAQ (reference sequence). Trimming took 5 bases from V and 5 from J; bases not matched to a gene: 4. The DNA for the CDR3 is TGTGCCAGCAGCCCGGGACTAGCGGGAGAAACCGGGGAGCTGTTTTTT. This codes for CASSPGLAGETGELFF.

V gene TRBV28 combines with J gene TRBJ1-1; 7 nucleotides agree with TRBD1. The germline V gene encodes CDR1 MDHEN and CDR2 SYDVKM. The CDR3 has 15 residues. The ends lost 6 bases at V and 6 bases at J; junction bases unmatched: 13. CDR3 bases: TGTGCCAGCAGCCGAAACCGGGACAGTAGGGCTGAAGCTTTCTTT. Translation: CASSRNRDSRAEAFF. Full variable domain (outside the CDR3, taken from reference TRBV28 and TRBJ1-1): DVKVTQSSRYLVKRTGEKVFLECVQDMDHENMFWYRQDPGLGLRLIYFSYDVKMKEKGDIPEGYSVSREKKERFSLILESASTNQTSMYLCASSRNRDSRAEAFFGQGTRLTVV.

The genes are TRBV6-5 and TRBJ1-5, with D possibly matching TRBD1 (6 bases). The CDR3 contains 14 residues. Trimming cost V 0 bases and J 7 bases, with 10 bases left between them. Germline V gene sequence: CDR1 MNHEY, CDR2 SVGAGI. The CDR3: CASSYSSGAQPQHF. Here the CDR3 DNA reads TGTGCCAGCAGTTACTCCTCAGGGGCCCAGCCCCAGCATTTT.

V gene TRBV7-8 combines with J gene TRBJ1-1, with D uncertain. CDR3 size: 15 residues. Between the trimmed V and J ends, which lost 5 bases and 5 bases, there was a span of 18 bases. The germline CDR1 and CDR2 sequences are SGHVS and FQNEAQ. The DNA of the CDR3 is TGTGCCAGCAGCCCTACGGAGTGGACCTGGACTGAAGCTTTCTTT. Encoded protein: CASSPTEWTWTEAFF.

The chain is built from TRBV9 and TRBJ2-1; 15 bases map to TRBD2. The CDR3 is made up of 16 amino acids. Germline CDR1 SGDLS, CDR2 YYNGEE. V shed 3 bases, J shed 7 bases, and the junction held 5 bases outside the gene matches. The CDR3 bases are TGTGCCAGCAGCGCAGGGACTAGCGGGGGGATTAATGAGCAGTTCTTC. Translating gives CASSAGTSGGINEQFF.

J is TRBJ1-3 and V is TRBV5-1, with D maybe TRBD1 (6 bases). This CDR3 is built from 14 residues. Trimming pared 0 bases from V and 6 bases from J, leaving 10 bases between. Germline V gene sequence: CDR1 SGHRS, CDR2 YFSETQ. The CDR3 DNA is TGCGCCAGCAGCTTGGACAGGGAAACAAACACCATATATTTT. It is translated as CASSLDRETNTIYF.

This CDR3 reads CASSPGDANTGELFF. As DNA, the CDR3 is TGTGCCAGCAGCCCCGGCGACGCGAACACCGGGGAGCTGTTTTTT. The V call is TRBV3-1 (or the pseudogene TRBV3-2), the J call TRBJ2-2; D is uncertain. The germline V and J ends were trimmed by 4 bases and 0 bases, with 9 bases remaining between them. This CDR3 has 15 amino acids. Germline lookup yields CDR1 LGHDT and CDR2 YNNKEL (reference sequence).

This chain uses TRBV18 with TRBJ1-4; D is unclear. The CDR3 is 14 residues long. The ends were cut back, 0 bases at V and 7 bases at J, with 9 bases in the middle. Germline V gene data show CDR1 as KGHSH and CDR2 as LQKENI. Written as DNA, the CDR3 is TGTGCCAGCTCACCACCGGCTGGGCCTGAAAAACTGTTTTTT. Its protein product is CASSPPAGPEKLFF.

V and J are TRBV15 and TRBJ1-5; a possible D gene is TRBD1 (5 bases). V was clipped by 0 bases and J by 4 bases, with 16 bases between them. The CDR3 covers 17 residues. Germline loops: CDR1 LNHNV, CDR2 YYDKDF (reference sequence). The CDR3 DNA sequence: TGTGCCACCAGCAGAGATCTTGGAGGTGGGGGAAATCAGCCCCAGCATTTT. Amino acids: CATSRDLGGGGNQPQHF.

This sequence joins TRBV13 and TRBJ2-1, with D maybe TRBD2 (5 bases). The CDR3 has 13 amino acids. Deletions cut 11 bases from V and 5 bases from J, with 16 bases between. CDR1 and CDR2 from the germline V gene are PRHDT and FYEKMQ (reference sequence). This CDR3 is CAHKPASHNEQFF. The CDR3 bases are TGTGCCCACAAACCGGCTAGCCACAATGAGCAGTTCTTC. The full variable domain, in which reference TRBV13 and TRBJ2-1 provide the parts outside the CDR3, is AAGVIQSPRHLIKEKRETATLKCYPIPRHDTVYWYQQGPGQDPQFLISFYEKMQSDKGSIPDRFSAQQFSDYHSELNMSSLELGDSALYFCAHKPASHNEQFFGPGTRLTVL.

This rearrangement joins TRBV28 to TRBJ1-5; D possibly corresponds to TRBD1 (5 bases). V gave up 5 bases and J gave up 0 bases, with 8 bases separating them. Germline V gene lookup returns CDR1 MDHEN and CDR2 SYDVKM. The CDR3 contains 14 residues. CDR3 nucleotide sequence: TGTGCCAGCAGTGGGGCAGATAGCAATCAGCCCCAGCATTTT. Its protein product is CASSGADSNQPQHF.

This clone was observed once. This rearrangement joins TRBV12-3 or TRBV12-4 to TRBJ2-3; D uncertain. Trimming pared 3 bases from V and 7 bases from J, leaving 5 bases between. The CDR3 runs to 11 residues. CDR3 nucleotides: TGTGCCAGCAGTTTCTCGAATACGCAGTATTTT. Translated, it gives CASSFSNTQYF.

The sample holds one count of this clone. The J gene is TRBJ1-1, the V gene TRBV6-5, with TRBD1 matching over 7 bases. With 6 bases clipped from V and 0 bases from J, the junction kept 7 bases outside the gene matches. CDR1 and CDR2 from the germline V gene are MNHEY and SVGAGI. The CDR3 has 15 amino acids. The CDR3 reads CASSRDSIMNTEAFF. CDR3 sequence (DNA): TGTGCCAGCAGCCGGGACAGCATAATGAACACTGAAGCTTTCTTT.

The rearrangement links TRBV9 to TRBJ2-3; possibly TRBD2 for D (6 bases). V was pared by 0 bases and J by 0 bases, with 11 bases between. CDR3 length: 16 amino acids. The germline V gene encodes CDR1 SGDLS and CDR2 YYNGEE. The CDR3 sequence is CASSVGVSGSTDTQYF. In nucleotides, the CDR3 is TGTGCCAGCAGCGTAGGTGTTAGCGGAAGCACAGATACGCAGTATTTT.

This chain uses TRBV10-2 with TRBJ1-1, with D perhaps matching TRBD1 (5 bases). V was cut by 4 bases and J by 0 bases, with 27 bases left in between. This CDR3 spans 20 amino acids. CDR1 and CDR2 (germline): WSHSY, SAAADI. In nucleotides, the CDR3 is TGCGCCAGCAGTGGAGGTGATATTGGTGGGGGTATTTACCTGAACACTGAAGCTTTCTTT. Translation gives CASSGGDIGGGIYLNTEAFF.

The chain uses TRBV27 and TRBJ2-7, with a tentative D call TRBD1 (6 bases). V shed 4 bases and J shed 2 bases, with 18 bases lying between them. The CDR3 runs 16 residues. The germline CDR1 and CDR2 sequences are MNHEY and SMNVEV (reference sequence). The CDR3 coding sequence is TGTGCCAGCAGTTCAGACAACACCGGGACACCCTACGAGCAGTACTTC. It yields the protein CASSSDNTGTPYEQYF.

The chain joins TRBV15 to TRBJ2-7; 10 bases agree with TRBD2. The CDR3 runs 17 residues. Trimming cost V 1 base and J 2 bases; bases outside gene matches: 8. CDR1 is LNHNV and CDR2 is YYDKDF in the germline V gene (reference sequence). For the CDR3, the DNA is TGTGCCACCAGCAGAGGAACGGTAGCGGGAGGTACCTACGAGCAGTACTTC. It codes for CATSRGTVAGGTYEQYF.

The chain recombines TRBV4-3 with TRBJ2-7; the match to TRBD2 covers 10 bases. The ends lost 0 bases at V and 7 bases at J; junction bases unmatched: 12. Germline loops: CDR1 LGHNA, CDR2 YSLEER. CDR3 length: 17 amino acids. CDR3 coding DNA: TGCGCCAGCAGCCAAGATCTTTGGAGCGGGAGGGGGTATGAGCAGTACTTC. Translating it yields CASSQDLWSGRGYEQYF.

The chain employs TRBV12-3 or TRBV12-4 and TRBJ2-7; D gene ambiguous. CDR3 size: 13 residues. Trimming stripped 6 bases from V and 2 bases from J, with 11 bases between. The CDR3 here is CASSPARTYEQYF. The CDR3 coding sequence is TGTGCCAGCAGCCCGGCCAGGACCTACGAGCAGTACTTC.

This chain joins TRBV25-1 and TRBJ1-6, with a tentative D call TRBD1 (5 bases). Trimming pared 4 bases from V and 7 bases from J, leaving 14 bases between. The CDR3 has 15 residues. In germline, CDR1 is MGHDK, CDR2 SYGVNS. CDR3 protein: CASSVQGGGNSPLHF. The CDR3 DNA follows: TGTGCCAGCAGTGTTCAGGGTGGAGGCAATTCACCCCTCCACTTT.

This chain links TRBV28 with TRBJ2-2; D could derive from TRBD1 or TRBD2 (6 bases each). Trimming pared 2 bases from V and 6 bases from J, leaving 7 bases between. This CDR3 has 13 residues. Germline loops: CDR1 MDHEN, CDR2 SYDVKM. The CDR3: CASSLRGAGELFF. Here the CDR3 DNA reads TGTGCCAGCAGTTTAAGGGGGGCCGGGGAGCTGTTTTTT.

The V call is TRBV28, the J call TRBJ2-7; D is perhaps TRBD2 (7 bases). This CDR3 contains 16 residues. The germline V and J ends were trimmed by 1 base and 5 bases, with 18 bases remaining between them. Germline lookup yields CDR1 MDHEN and CDR2 SYDVKM. CDR3 protein: CASSLYGGRGGNEQYF. The CDR3 DNA follows: TGTGCCAGCAGTTTATACGGGGGGCGCGGTGGAAACGAGCAGTACTTC.

This clone has just a few counts. The chain couples TRBV28 to TRBJ1-6, with 7 bases that match TRBD1. The CDR3 contains 15 residues. V lost 5 bases and J lost 7; bases outside the gene matches: 8. The germline CDR1 and CDR2 sequences are MDHEN and SYDVKM. The CDR3 DNA is TGTGCCAGCAGTCCCCGGACAGGTTCGAATTCACCCCTCCACTTT. The encoded protein is CASSPRTGSNSPLHF.